What follows describes a single T cell receptor (beta chain). Its specificity is not known. This sample is part of a study of blood T cells in healthy people across ages. General observations from the study: Those diversity estimates obtained from one million T cells were thought to be underestimates. No one knew whether donors had CMV, which possibly confounded expanded clonotype changes.

Primers used in a second PCR of roughly 6 to 11 cycles were a sample-barcoded 5' primer and a J-beta primer mix. Every individual sample yielded 3 million or more paired-end reads (each containing CDR3). TCRdb used MiXCR to reprocess the 5' RACE reads, holding one entry per CDR3 protein. The repertoire holds roughly 700,000 distinct CDR3 sequences, with about 52% as singletons. Germline values: CDR1 SNHLY, CDR2 FYNNEI. Losses at the gene ends were 4 bases for V and 5 bases for J; bases not matched to a gene: 4. The CDR3 spans 13 residues. The sequenced sample consisted of blood. This receptor was obtained from a woman in her sixties or seventies in good health. The chain recombines TRBV2 with TRBJ1-2, with 7 bases fitting TRBD1. DNA for the CDR3: TGTGCCAGCAGTGGACAGGGAGGATATGGCTACACCTTC. Translated, it gives CASSGQGGYGYTF.